This TCR beta chain was captured in a study of technical replicates of blood from a few donors. CDR3 size: 15 residues. The V and J ends lost 5 bases and 4 bases, in that order; junction bases with no gene match: 8. The germline gives CDR1 SGHDT, CDR2 YYEEEE. Clones were sequenced by immunoSEQ multiplex PCR, and TCRdb holds only the in-frame ones, with some missing. Of about 100,000 clones in the sample, roughly 95% were seen once. The chain recombines TRBV5-6 with TRBJ2-3; 9 bases line up with TRBD1. The TCR was taken from a human donor in good health. Sequencing input: T cells isolated from PBMCs. The CDR3 bases are TGTGCCAGCAGTGGGTGGGGGACAGGGCCAGATACGCAGTATTTT. Encoded protein: CASSGWGTGPDTQYF.